Here is one TCR beta chain with its context. Its antigen is unidentified. The sample originates from a study of shared clonotypes between healthy human individuals. General study findings and limits: A few donors held about 5% of naive CD4 clonotypes in common. Measured sharing among donors was expected to vary with sequencing depth. Relative to their counterparts shared across all four donors, non-shared clonotypes exhibited diminished generation probabilities.

Splitting the CD4+ cells yielded a CD45RA+ naive subset and a CD45RA-negative memory subset. Sequencing used immunoSEQ multiplex PCR; TCRdb keeps in-frame clones, though not all of them. The sample lists more than 2 million clones, approximately 96% occurring once. The CDR3 consists of 14 residues. Germline-derived CDR1 and CDR2 are SGHRS and YFSETQ. V was pared by 4 bases and J by 0 bases, with 8 bases between. The sample was naive CD4+ T cells sorted from blood. Stated subset: CD45RA+ positively selected. The TCR was taken from a man aged 18 to 30 in good health. The chain combines TRBV5-1 with TRBJ1-3; D is ambiguous. The chain's CDR3 is CASSPQNSGNTIYF. The CDR3, as DNA: TGCGCCAGCAGCCCTCAGAACTCTGGAAACACCATATATTTT. The entire variable domain, with the rest obtained from reference TRBV5-1 and TRBJ1-3, is as follows: KAGVTQTPRYLIKTRGQQVTLSCSPISGHRSVSWYQQTPGQGLQFLFEYFSETQRNKGNFPGRFSGRQFSNSRSEMNVSTLELGDSALYLCASSPQNSGNTIYFGEGSWLTVV.